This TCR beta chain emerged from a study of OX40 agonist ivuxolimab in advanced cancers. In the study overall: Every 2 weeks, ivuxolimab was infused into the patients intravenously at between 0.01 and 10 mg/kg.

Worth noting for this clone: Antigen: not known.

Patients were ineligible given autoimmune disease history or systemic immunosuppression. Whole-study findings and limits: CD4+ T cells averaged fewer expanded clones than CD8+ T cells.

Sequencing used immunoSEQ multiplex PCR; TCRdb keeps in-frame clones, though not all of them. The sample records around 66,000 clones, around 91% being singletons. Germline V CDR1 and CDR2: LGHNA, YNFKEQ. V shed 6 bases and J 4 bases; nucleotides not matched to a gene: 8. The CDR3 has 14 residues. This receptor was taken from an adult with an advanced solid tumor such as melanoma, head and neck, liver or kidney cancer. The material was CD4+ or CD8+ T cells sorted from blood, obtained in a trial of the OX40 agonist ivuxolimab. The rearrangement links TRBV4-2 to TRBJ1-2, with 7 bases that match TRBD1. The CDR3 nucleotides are TGTGCCAGCAGGAGGCCCGGGGACAGCTATGGCTACACCTTC. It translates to CASRRPGDSYGYTF.